The 2 T cell receptor beta chains below were found in one sample sequenced in a study of beta chain features in type 1 diabetes. General observations from the study: Researchers report that Type 1 diabetes patients had moderately but significantly shorter TCRB CDR3s across all four CD4+ subsets.

TCRB transcripts that were expressed got sequenced, as all of the isolated RNA had been reverse transcribed. Produced via immunoSEQ multiplex PCR; TCRdb's table is partial and in-frame only. Of approximately 600,000 clones in the sample, 12% were seen once. Antigens of these TCRs are unknown. The sequencing sample was made of naive CD4+ T cells from blood. These receptors came from a man aged 30-40 years with type 1 diabetes.

This clone was picked up a small number of times. V is TRBV4-3 and J is TRBJ1-1, with 8 positions matching TRBD1. CDR1 LGHNA and CDR2 YSLEER come from the germline V gene. This CDR3 is built from 16 residues. The V gene end was trimmed by 4 bases and the J gene end by 0 bases; junction bases not matched to a gene: 7. The CDR3 nucleotides are TGCGCCAGCAGCCTCCGACAGGGGTTGATGAACACTGAAGCTTTCTTT. Protein sequence: CASSLRQGLMNTEAFF.

The chain links TRBV6-5 to TRBJ2-1, with 8 bases matching TRBD1. The junction had 1 base not matched to a gene; V was cut back by 0 bases and J by 6 bases. Germline V gene sequence: CDR1 MNHEY, CDR2 SVGAGI. The CDR3 covers 14 residues. For the CDR3, the DNA is TGTGCCAGCAGTTACTCGACAGGGGTCAATGAGCAGTTCTTC. It codes for CASSYSTGVNEQFF.